This T cell receptor (beta chain) was obtained from a study of CD8 T cells in ankylosing spondylitis. General study results and limits: Seemingly characteristic of ankylosing spondylitis blood was a TCR beta motif consisting of roughly 8 highly homologous variants.

Regarding this clonotype: Its target is unknown.

Per the germline V gene, CDR1 is LGHDT and CDR2 is YNNKEL (reference sequence). The CDR3 sequence is 14 residues long. V lost 0 bases and J 3 bases, leaving 8 bases between the germline ends. Quantitative 5'-RACE with molecular barcodes produced the TCR beta libraries. Each CDR3 protein is one row after TCRdb ran MiXCR on the 5' RACE reads. The sample holds approximately 400,000 distinct CDR3 sequences, 25% to 30% seen once. The sequencing input was blood, either unsorted or a sorted T cell fraction (not recorded which). The rearrangement uses TRBV3-1 and TRBJ1-1; D uncertain. This clonotype originated in a male donor with ankylosing spondylitis. Here the CDR3 DNA reads TGTGCCAGCAGCCAAGATCTGGGGTACACTGAAGCTTTCTTT. Translation: CASSQDLGYTEAFF.